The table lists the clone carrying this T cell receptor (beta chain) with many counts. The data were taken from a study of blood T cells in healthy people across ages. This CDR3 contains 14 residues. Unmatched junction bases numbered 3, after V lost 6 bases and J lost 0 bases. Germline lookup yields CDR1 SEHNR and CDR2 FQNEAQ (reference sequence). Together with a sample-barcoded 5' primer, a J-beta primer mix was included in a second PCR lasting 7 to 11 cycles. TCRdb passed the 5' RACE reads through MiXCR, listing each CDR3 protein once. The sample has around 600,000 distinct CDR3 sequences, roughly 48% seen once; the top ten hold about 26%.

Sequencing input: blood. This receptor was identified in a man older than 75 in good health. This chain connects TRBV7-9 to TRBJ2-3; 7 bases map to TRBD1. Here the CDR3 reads CASSWTGSTDTQYF. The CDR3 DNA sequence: TGTGCCAGCAGTTGGACAGGAAGCACAGATACGCAGTATTTT.